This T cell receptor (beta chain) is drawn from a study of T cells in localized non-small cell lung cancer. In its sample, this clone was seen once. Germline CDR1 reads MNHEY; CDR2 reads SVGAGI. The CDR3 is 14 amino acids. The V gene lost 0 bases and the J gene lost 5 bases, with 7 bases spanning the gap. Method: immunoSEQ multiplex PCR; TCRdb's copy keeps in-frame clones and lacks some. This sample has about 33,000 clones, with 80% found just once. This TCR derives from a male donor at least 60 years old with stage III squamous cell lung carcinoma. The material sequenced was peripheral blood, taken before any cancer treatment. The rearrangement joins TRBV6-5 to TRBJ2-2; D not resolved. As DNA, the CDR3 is TGTGCCAGCAGTTACTCGAGGCAAACCGGGGAGCTGTTTTTT. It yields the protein CASSYSRQTGELFF.